What follows is one T cell receptor beta chain and its context. These data come from a study of cytomegalovirus exposure and HLA in healthy donors. The study ran its PCR with 60 Vbeta and 13 Jbeta primers. Using immunoSEQ multiplex PCR, the repertoire was profiled, and TCRdb retains in-frame clones only, with some absent. The sample records about 130,000 clones, 65% to 90% being singletons. The CDR3 loop spans 14 amino acids. V gave up 4 bases and J gave up 4 bases; unmatched junction bases: 5. CDR1 is MNHNS and CDR2 is SASEGT in the germline V gene. The chain recombines TRBV6-1 with TRBJ1-1; 8 bases agree with TRBD1. What was sequenced was PBMCs. The clonotype was recovered from a girl aged 2 to 9 in good health and CMV-seronegative. CDR3 nucleotides: TGTGCCAGCAGTGCCGGACAGGGTATCACTGAAGCTTTCTTT. This translates into CASSAGQGITEAFF.